These 10 T cell receptor beta chains originate from one sample sequenced in a study of T cell changes during pregnancy in multiple sclerosis. Profiling relied on immunoSEQ multiplex PCR, and the TCRdb table lists in-frame clones only, not all of them. The sample has tens of thousands of clones, roughly 88% seen once. This specimen consisted of peripheral blood, obtained after pregnancy. All receptors derive from a female donor in good health, enrolled as a control in a pregnancy study.

The J gene is TRBJ2-1, the V gene TRBV19; weak D call: TRBD1 (6 bases). The V gene lost 4 bases and the J gene lost 8 bases, with 12 bases spanning the gap. Germline V lookup: CDR1 LNHDA, CDR2 SQIVND (reference sequence). The CDR3 is 13 residues long. This CDR3 reads CASSRFPGDEQFF. The CDR3 DNA reads TGTGCCAGTAGTAGATTCCCAGGGGATGAGCAGTTCTTC.

This chain links TRBV7-9 with TRBJ2-7; 9 bases fit TRBD1. The CDR3 totals 16 residues. V lost 7 bases to trimming and J lost 2 bases; unmatched junction nucleotides: 12. Germline V lookup: CDR1 SEHNR, CDR2 FQNEAQ (reference sequence). The CDR3 reads CASTESWTGATYEQYF. The CDR3 DNA reads TGTGCCAGCACCGAATCCTGGACAGGGGCGACCTACGAGCAGTACTTC.

The rearrangement joins TRBV10-1 to TRBJ2-2; D gene ambiguous. CDR1 is WNHNN, CDR2 SYGVQD, per germline (reference sequence). The V gene lost 2 bases and the J gene lost 9 bases, with 13 bases spanning the gap. The CDR3 has 14 amino acids. DNA of the CDR3: TGCGCCAGCAGTGAGGACTTCGCGCCTAGGGAGCTGTTTTTT. Encoded protein: CASSEDFAPRELFF.

V is TRBV7-9 and J is TRBJ2-2; 7 bases fit TRBD1. J lost 6 bases, V lost 1 base, and 2 bases had no gene match. The CDR3 contains 14 residues. Looked up from germline, CDR1 is SEHNR and CDR2 is FQNEAQ (reference sequence). The CDR3 DNA follows: TGTGCCAGCAGCTTAGGCCAGGGGGCCGGGGAGCTGTTTTTT. Amino acids: CASSLGQGAGELFF.

The V and J genes are TRBV7-9 and TRBJ1-2, with unresolved D. Germline CDR1 reads SEHNR; CDR2 reads FQNEAQ (reference sequence). The CDR3 loop spans 15 amino acids. Deletions cut 1 base from V and 1 base from J, with 10 bases between. CDR3 coding DNA: TGTGCCAGCAGCTTAGAGGGAGGGAATAACTATGGCTACACCTTC. This encodes CASSLEGGNNYGYTF.

J is TRBJ2-7 and V is TRBV5-1; 7 positions match TRBD2. The germline V gene encodes CDR1 SGHRS and CDR2 YFSETQ. The V segment lost 2 bases and the J segment 5 bases; nucleotides outside the gene matches: 7. The CDR3 consists of 14 residues. The CDR3 region has the DNA TGCGCCAGCAGCTTATGGGGGGGGGATCACGAGCAGTACTTC. This gives the protein CASSLWGGDHEQYF.

This chain links TRBV30 with TRBJ2-2; 7 nucleotides align to TRBD1. The junction had 7 bases not matched to a gene; V was cut back by 8 bases and J by 1 base. The CDR3 spans 14 residues. Germline V gene data show CDR1 as GTSNPN and CDR2 as SVGIG (reference sequence). The CDR3 DNA reads TGTGCCGGTTGGGACAGCCGGAACACCGGGGAGCTGTTTTTT. Translating gives CAGWDSRNTGELFF. Looking up the rest from reference TRBV30 and TRBJ2-2 gives the full variable domain: SQTIHQWPATLVQPVGSPLSLECTVEGTSNPNLYWYRQAAGRGLQLLFYSVGIGQISSEVPQNLSASRPQDRQFILSSKKLLLSDSGFYLCAGWDSRNTGELFFGEGSRLTVL.

This sequence joins TRBV10-3 and TRBJ1-1; tentative D call: TRBD1 (6 bases). CDR3 size: 14 residues. The germline gives CDR1 ENHRY, CDR2 SYGVKD. The ends were cut back, 3 bases at V and 11 bases at J, with 19 bases in the middle. This CDR3 reads CAISDSLGGAKAFF. The CDR3 bases are TGTGCCATCAGTGACTCCCTTGGGGGGGCGAAGGCTTTCTTT.

This clone was recorded a few times. This chain links TRBV5-1 with TRBJ1-1; D gene ambiguous. V lost 3 bases and J 4 bases, leaving 13 bases between the germline ends. Germline V lookup: CDR1 SGHRS, CDR2 YFSETQ. The CDR3 covers 14 residues. The chain's CDR3 is CASSSPTGTTEAFF. DNA of the CDR3: TGCGCCAGCAGCTCCCCCACGGGAACCACTGAAGCTTTCTTT.

This chain joins TRBV11-3 and TRBJ1-2; 8 bases are a match to TRBD1. The CDR3 extends over 14 amino acids. The V and J ends lost 5 bases and 1 base, in that order; junction bases with no gene match: 3. Per the germline V gene, CDR1 is SGHNT and CDR2 is YENEEA. As DNA, the CDR3 is TGTGCCAGCAGCCCCGACAGGGGTAACTATGGCTACACCTTC. This gives the protein CASSPDRGNYGYTF. Together with reference TRBV11-3 and TRBJ1-2, the CDR3 gives the full variable domain: EAGVVQSPRYKIIEKKQPVAFWCNPISGHNTLYWYLQNLGQGPELLIRYENEEAVDDSQLPKDRFSAERLKGVDSTLKIQPAELGDSAVYLCASSPDRGNYGYTFGSGTRLTVV.